Listed below are T cell receptor beta chains from one sample, sequenced in a study of cytomegalovirus exposure and HLA in healthy donors. Repertoires were generated with immunoSEQ multiplex PCR, while TCRdb's copy carries only in-frame clones and drops some. The data show about 120,000 clones, 85% to 90% seen once. The sample taken for sequencing was PBMCs. The receptor set was obtained from a woman younger than 35 in good health and CMV-seronegative. CDR3s include the opening cysteine and the closing phenylalanine or tryptophan. Fields, in order: J gene, CDR3 length, clone size, D gene, V gene, CDR3 protein, CDR3 DNA. A D gene is named only where the DNA matches it firmly. Clone sizes are given selectively: once, few, many, or a class where the clone is expanded.

TRBJ1-5,13,NA,NA,TRBV30,CAWSVRGNQPQHF,TGTGCCTGGAGTGTGAGAGGGAATCAGCCCCAGCATTTT
TRBJ1-1,14,NA,NA,TRBV27,CASSLGLPNTEAFF,TGTGCCAGCAGCCTGGGACTCCCGAACACTGAAGCTTTCTTT
TRBJ1-1,15,NA,NA,TRBV29-1,CSVTQGGGGTTEAFF,TGCAGCGTAACCCAGGGAGGCGGTGGGACCACTGAAGCTTTCTTT
TRBJ1-1,13,few,NA,TRBV29-1,CSVEATEHTEAFF,TGCAGCGTTGAAGCCACAGAACACACTGAAGCTTTCTTT
TRBJ2-5,13,NA,NA,TRBV7-9,CASSLDRKETQYF,TGTGCCAGCAGCTTAGACAGGAAAGAGACCCAGTACTTC
TRBJ1-1,13,NA,NA,TRBV5-6,CASSLAQNTEAFF,TGTGCCAGCAGCTTAGCCCAGAACACTGAAGCTTTCTTT
TRBJ2-3,14,NA,NA,TRBV19,CASSIGFSTDTQYF,TGTGCCAGTAGTATTGGCTTCTCCACAGATACGCAGTATTTT
TRBJ2-2,13,NA,TRBD2,TRBV7-2,CAVREGGSGELFF,TGTGCCGTGCGGGAGGGAGGGTCCGGGGAGCTGTTTTTT
TRBJ2-1,14,NA,TRBD2,TRBV5-1,CASSIAGPYNEQFF,TGCGCCAGCAGTATAGCGGGGCCCTACAATGAGCAGTTCTTC
TRBJ1-1,15,NA,TRBD1,TRBV5-1,CASRRTGSLNTEAFF,TGCGCCAGCCGGAGGACAGGGTCCTTGAACACTGAAGCTTTCTTT
TRBJ1-4,16,NA,NA,TRBV11-2,CASSPDQSDSNEKLFF,TGTGCCAGCAGCCCCGACCAAAGCGACAGTAATGAAAAACTGTTTTTT
TRBJ1-4,12,NA,NA,TRBV10-1,CASNGRNEKLFF,TGCGCCAGCAATGGCCGTAATGAAAAACTGTTTTTT
TRBJ2-5,11,NA,NA,TRBV20-1,CSASRVETQYF,TGCAGTGCTAGCAGGGTAGAGACCCAGTACTTC
TRBJ2-2,15,NA,TRBD1,TRBV30,CAWTGTGTITGELFF,TGTGCCTGGACCGGGACAGGGACTATAACCGGGGAGCTGTTTTTT
TRBJ1-5,14,NA,TRBD1,TRBV5-1,CASSLGQGDQPQHF,TGCGCCAGCAGCTTGGGGCAGGGGGACCAGCCCCAGCATTTT
TRBJ2-7,15,few,TRBD1,TRBV5-1,CASSLADRGGHEQYF,TGCGCCAGCAGCCTTGCCGACAGGGGCGGGCACGAGCAGTACTTC
TRBJ2-7,16,once,TRBD2,TRBV7-2,CASSLLAGTPWDEQYF,TGTGCCAGCAGCTTATTAGCGGGAACTCCTTGGGACGAGCAGTACTTC
TRBJ1-1,14,NA,NA,TRBV10-1,CASSETGTTTEAFF,TGCGCCAGCAGTGAAACAGGGACAACAACTGAAGCTTTCTTT
TRBJ2-2,16,NA,NA,TRBV28,CASHGVRTKNTGELFF,TGTGCCAGCCACGGGGTTCGGACCAAGAACACCGGGGAGCTGTTTTTT
TRBJ2-7,13,NA,NA,TRBV7-9,CASSLVEDYEQYF,TGTGCCAGCAGCTTAGTGGAGGACTACGAGCAGTACTTC
TRBJ2-1,13,NA,NA,TRBV7-8,CASSFSLVNEQFF,TGTGCCAGCAGCTTTAGTCTAGTAAATGAGCAGTTCTTC
TRBJ1-1,13,NA,NA,TRBV5-1,CASRAAVNTEAFF,TGCGCCAGCAGGGCGGCGGTGAACACTGAAGCTTTCTTT
TRBJ2-1,16,few,TRBD2,TRBV30,CAGDFRIAGGPGEQFF,TGTGCCGGGGACTTCAGGATAGCGGGAGGGCCGGGAGAGCAGTTCTTC
TRBJ1-6,16,NA,NA,TRBV28,CASSRGRKGVNSPLHF,TGTGCCAGCAGCAGGGGTCGAAAAGGGGTTAATTCACCCCTCCACTTT
TRBJ1-2,16,once,NA,TRBV7-6,CASSGAGRWYNYGYTF,TGTGCCAGCAGCGGTGCTGGGAGGTGGTATAACTATGGCTACACCTTC
TRBJ1-1,14,NA,NA,TRBV10-2,CASSEHRGRHEAFF,TGCGCCAGCAGTGAGCATCGGGGTAGACACGAAGCTTTCTTT
TRBJ1-1,13,NA,NA,TRBV5-1,CASSPLLNTEAFF,TGCGCCAGCAGCCCTCTGTTGAACACTGAAGCTTTCTTT
TRBJ2-7,15,NA,TRBD1,TRBV2,CASNGDRGLTYEQYF,TGTGCCAGCAATGGGGACAGGGGGTTGACCTACGAGCAGTACTTC
TRBJ1-1,13,NA,NA,TRBV18,CASSPGEDTEAFF,TGTGCCAGCTCACCAGGGGAGGACACTGAAGCTTTCTTT
TRBJ1-1,15,NA,NA,TRBV5-4,CASSFKDRQNTEAFF,TGTGCCAGCAGCTTCAAGGACAGACAGAACACTGAAGCTTTCTTT
TRBJ2-2,14,NA,TRBD1,TRBV11-2,CASSYKTGGGELFF,TGTGCCAGCAGTTATAAGACAGGGGGCGGGGAGCTGTTTTTT
TRBJ2-3,16,NA,TRBD2,TRBV7-8,CASIRFVLAGSHTQYF,TGTGCCAGCATCCGATTTGTATTAGCGGGGAGCCATACGCAGTATTTT
TRBJ2-3,14,NA,NA,TRBV28,CASSLRGGEDTQYF,TGTGCCAGCAGTTTAAGGGGGGGCGAGGATACGCAGTATTTT
TRBJ2-3,17,NA,TRBD2,TRBV7-8,CASSLARSGGNTDTQYF,TGTGCCAGCAGCTTAGCGCGTAGCGGGGGAAACACAGATACGCAGTATTTT
TRBJ1-2,18,NA,NA,TRBV4-3,CASSQDYWGQGGFYGYTF,TGCGCCAGCAGCCAAGACTACTGGGGTCAGGGAGGTTTCTATGGCTACACCTTC
TRBJ2-7,15,once,NA,TRBV6-5,CASSYSILADYEQYF,TGTGCCAGCAGTTACTCGATTCTGGCAGACTACGAGCAGTACTTC
TRBJ2-6,15,NA,NA,TRBV6-5,CASRGYFSGANVLTF,TGTGCCAGCCGGGGTTACTTCTCTGGGGCCAACGTCCTGACTTTC
TRBJ1-2,13,NA,NA,TRBV30,CAWAAVVEVGYTF,TGTGCCTGGGCAGCAGTGGTCGAGGTCGGCTACACCTTC
TRBJ2-3,14,NA,NA,TRBV10-1,CASERDRLADTQYF,TGCGCCAGCGAACGGGATCGGTTGGCAGATACGCAGTATTTT
TRBJ2-1,11,NA,NA,TRBV29-1,CSEFRGNEQFF,TGCAGCGAGTTTCGGGGTAATGAGCAGTTCTTC
TRBJ2-1,11,NA,TRBD1,TRBV6-5,CASSRGGGLFF,TGTGCCAGCAGTCGAGGGGGCGGCCTCTTCTTC
TRBJ2-3,13,NA,TRBD2,TRBV2,CASATSGTDTQYF,TGTGCCAGCGCGACTAGCGGCACAGATACGCAGTATTTT
TRBJ2-1,15,few,TRBD1,TRBV29-1,CSVGGQGSSYNEQFF,TGCAGCGTCGGGGGACAGGGGAGCTCCTACAATGAGCAGTTCTTC
TRBJ2-1,15,NA,NA,TRBV6-1,CASSEAGGVGNEQFF,TGTGCCAGCAGTGAAGCGGGAGGAGTAGGCAATGAGCAGTTCTTC